This TCR beta chain was retrieved from a study of beta chain features in type 1 diabetes. Expressed TCRB transcripts were sequenced because the entire RNA isolate underwent reverse transcription. The method was immunoSEQ multiplex PCR; TCRdb's version includes in-frame clones alone and lacks a portion of them. The data hold about 210,000 clones, with about 11% observed a single time. Study-level points and caveats: Patients with type 1 diabetes showed fewer VDJ junction insertions and more deletions. For TCRB rearrangement, an influence of HLA type remained unresolved here.

Comment on this clone: Its antigen is as yet unknown.

The sequenced sample consisted of central memory CD4+ T cells from blood. The receptor's source is a man younger than 30 in good health.

The CDR3 sequence is CASSLDWGLAKNIQYF. CDR3 nucleotides: TGCGCCAGCAGCTTAGACTGGGGATTAGCCAAAAACATTCAGTACTTC. The chain is built from TRBV5-1 and TRBJ2-4; D unclear. Trimming stripped 2 bases from V and 0 bases from J, with 12 bases between. The CDR3 is 16 residues long. Germline values: CDR1 SGHRS, CDR2 YFSETQ.